Listed below are T cell receptor beta chains from one sample, sequenced in a study of T cells in Graves' hyperthyroidism and ophthalmopathy. TCRdb processed the multiplex PCR reads anew with MiXCR; each CDR3 protein has one entry. This repertoire shows hundreds of thousands of distinct CDR3 sequences, approximately 15% found once; its top ten account for more than 8.5%. Sequencing was performed on blood. These receptor sequences come from a woman between 18 and 29 years old with Graves' hyperthyroidism. The CDR3 runs from the conserved cysteine through the conserved F or W. Fields, in order: clone size, J gene, D gene, V gene, CDR3 protein, CDR3 DNA. The D gene is left open where the match is weak. The size field is filled for only some rows; it gives once, few, many or a size class.

size: many
J: TRBJ2-3
D: -
V: TRBV18
CDR3: CASSPPEGTDTQYF
DNA: TGTGCCAGCTCACCTCCGGAGGGCACAGATACGCAGTATTTT

size: many
J: TRBJ2-3
D: -
V: TRBV20-1
CDR3: CSAVVGDTQYF
DNA: TGCAGTGCCGTGGTAGGAGATACGCAGTATTTT

size: -
J: TRBJ2-3
D: TRBD1
V: TRBV12-3/TRBV12-4
CDR3: CASSPRTGGGDTQYF
DNA: TGTGCCAGCAGTCCCCGGACAGGGGGCGGAGATACGCAGTATTTT

size: few
J: TRBJ2-5
D: TRBD2
V: TRBV11-3
CDR3: CASSFWGREEETQYF
DNA: TGTGCCAGCAGCTTCTGGGGGAGGGAGGAAGAGACCCAGTACTTC

size: few
J: TRBJ1-6
D: -
V: TRBV13
CDR3: CASSSGTASSPLHF
DNA: TGTGCCAGCAGCTCCGGGACGGCTAGTTCACCCCTCCACTTT

size: many
J: TRBJ1-5
D: TRBD1
V: TRBV7-8
CDR3: CASSLRTGNNQPQHF
DNA: TGTGCCAGCAGCTTGCGGACAGGAAACAATCAGCCCCAGCATTTT

size: few
J: TRBJ2-3
D: -
V: TRBV28
CDR3: CASSFFSGATDTQYF
DNA: TGTGCCAGCAGTTTTTTTTCGGGTGCCACAGATACGCAGTATTTT

size: few
J: TRBJ1-5
D: TRBD1
V: TRBV28
CDR3: CASSGPRTGSNQPQHF
DNA: TGTGCCAGCAGTGGCCCCAGGACAGGTAGCAATCAGCCCCAGCATTTT

size: -
J: TRBJ2-3
D: TRBD2
V: TRBV20-1
CDR3: CSARGRSGTSGNSDTQYF
DNA: TGCAGTGCTAGAGGGAGGTCGGGGACTAGCGGGAACTCAGATACGCAGTATTTT

size: -
J: TRBJ2-2
D: TRBD2
V: TRBV10-2
CDR3: CASSEGLAGGIGELFF
DNA: TGCGCCAGCAGTGAAGGGCTAGCGGGAGGAATCGGGGAGCTGTTTTTT

size: many
J: TRBJ2-1
D: TRBD2
V: TRBV18
CDR3: CASSPPESGGTYNEQFF
DNA: TGTGCCAGCTCACCACCAGAAAGCGGGGGAACCTACAATGAGCAGTTCTTC

size: many
J: TRBJ2-1
D: -
V: TRBV5-5
CDR3: CASSGDASNEQFF
DNA: TGTGCCAGCAGCGGGGACGCAAGCAATGAGCAGTTCTTC

size: few
J: TRBJ2-4
D: -
V: TRBV7-9
CDR3: CAVRRGPRGKNIQYF
DNA: TGTGCCGTCCGACGGGGGCCGAGGGGCAAAAACATTCAGTACTTC

size: many
J: TRBJ2-2
D: -
V: TRBV11-2
CDR3: CASSLISTGELFF
DNA: TGTGCCAGCAGCTTAATTAGTACCGGGGAGCTGTTTTTT

size: -
J: TRBJ1-5
D: -
V: TRBV6-1
CDR3: CASRVSGNQPQHF
DNA: TGTGCCAGCAGGGTTTCGGGCAATCAGCCCCAGCATTTT

size: many
J: TRBJ2-1
D: -
V: TRBV2
CDR3: CASSLIQGNEQFF
DNA: TGTGCCAGCAGTCTAATACAGGGCAATGAGCAGTTCTTC

size: many
J: TRBJ2-1
D: TRBD2
V: TRBV27
CDR3: CASSLRTGLAGVGEQFF
DNA: TGTGCCAGCAGCTTGAGGACGGGACTAGCGGGAGTGGGTGAGCAGTTCTTC

size: -
J: TRBJ2-4
D: TRBD2
V: TRBV28
CDR3: CASSSPTGGALDIQYF
DNA: TGTGCCAGCAGTTCCCCGACGGGGGGGGCGCTGGACATTCAGTACTTC

size: few
J: TRBJ2-7
D: TRBD1
V: TRBV7-9
CDR3: CASSFSGTGLYEQYF
DNA: TGTGCCAGCAGCTTTTCCGGGACAGGCCTCTACGAGCAGTACTTC

size: few
J: TRBJ2-7
D: TRBD1
V: TRBV6-1
CDR3: CASSYSFSMGQPYEQYF
DNA: TGTGCCAGCAGTTATAGCTTTTCCATGGGACAGCCCTACGAGCAGTACTTC

size: many
J: TRBJ2-1
D: -
V: TRBV2
CDR3: CASKGRSYNEQFF
DNA: TGTGCCAGCAAGGGGAGGTCCTACAATGAGCAGTTCTTC

size: few
J: TRBJ1-4
D: TRBD1
V: TRBV6-5
CDR3: CASSYSSTGASPLRNEKLFF
DNA: TGTGCCAGCAGTTACTCATCGACAGGGGCGTCCCCGCTCCGTAATGAAAAACTGTTTTTT

size: -
J: TRBJ2-7
D: TRBD1
V: TRBV7-9
CDR3: CASSVRDRGAYEQYF
DNA: TGTGCCAGCAGCGTACGGGACAGAGGGGCCTACGAGCAGTACTTC

size: many
J: TRBJ2-3
D: TRBD2
V: TRBV20-1
CDR3: CSACPLRAGRADTQYF
DNA: TGCAGTGCTTGTCCTCTCCGAGCGGGGCGGGCGGATACGCAGTATTTT

size: -
J: TRBJ2-1
D: TRBD2
V: TRBV3-1
CDR3: CASSQGGLAGDNEQFF
DNA: TGTGCCAGCAGCCAAGGGGGACTAGCGGGGGACAATGAGCAGTTCTTC

size: few
J: TRBJ2-5
D: -
V: TRBV7-2
CDR3: CASSLLVGFWAMETQYF
DNA: TGTGCCAGCAGCTTACTTGTCGGTTTTTGGGCCATGGAGACCCAGTACTTC

size: -
J: TRBJ2-2
D: -
V: TRBV25-1
CDR3: CASSDFKGGGANTGELFF
DNA: TGTGCCAGCAGTGATTTTAAGGGGGGGGGAGCTAACACCGGGGAGCTGTTTTTT

size: few
J: TRBJ2-1
D: -
V: TRBV19
CDR3: CASTKGLSGNEQFF
DNA: TGTGCCAGTACCAAAGGCCTTTCGGGGAATGAGCAGTTCTTC